This T cell receptor beta chain was observed in a study of CD8+ T cells in alopecia areata. For the study at large: Approximately 6-11-week-old female C3H/HeJ mice were grafted with skin from spontaneously alopecic approximately 6-12-month-old C3H/HeJ graft donors.

CD4, CD8alpha, NKG2D, NKG2ACE and other markers guided sorting of pooled cutaneous lymph node cells. With respect to this clone: Gene and germline names: mouse. The CDR3 goes on 3 residues after the read ends, and that part is filled in from the germline J gene.

RNA extraction and reverse transcription yielded cDNA as sequencing template. Sequenced by immunoSEQ multiplex PCR; TCRdb stores in-frame clones only, minus some. Recorded here are 270,000 or so clones, none singletons. The CDR3 runs to 15 residues. Germline V CDR1 and CDR2: FNHDT, SITEND (reference sequence). The junction had 2 bases not matched to a gene; V was cut back by 4 bases and J by 2 bases. The V call is TRBV19, the J call TRBJ1-6; 8 positions match TRBD1. TRBJ1-6 has ORF status, its function being uncertain. The material sequenced was CD4+ T cells sorted from a lymph node. The clonotype originates from a C3H/HeJ mouse with alopecia areata. The strain bears MHC haplotype H2-k. This CDR3 is CASSQTGAYNSPLYF. CDR3 DNA (partial): TGTGCCAGCAGTCAGACAGGGGCCTATAATTCGCCC.